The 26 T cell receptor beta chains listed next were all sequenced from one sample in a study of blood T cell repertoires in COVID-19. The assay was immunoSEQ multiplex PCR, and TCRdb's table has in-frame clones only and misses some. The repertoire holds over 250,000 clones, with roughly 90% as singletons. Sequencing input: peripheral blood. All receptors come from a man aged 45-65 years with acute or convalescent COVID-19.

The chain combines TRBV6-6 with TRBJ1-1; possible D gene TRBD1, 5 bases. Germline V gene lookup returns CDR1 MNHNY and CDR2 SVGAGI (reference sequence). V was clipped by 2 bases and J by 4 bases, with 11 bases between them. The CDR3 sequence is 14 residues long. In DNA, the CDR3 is TGTGCCAGCAGTTACGGTGGGGGGGGCACTGAAGCTTTCTTT. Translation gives CASSYGGGGTEAFF.

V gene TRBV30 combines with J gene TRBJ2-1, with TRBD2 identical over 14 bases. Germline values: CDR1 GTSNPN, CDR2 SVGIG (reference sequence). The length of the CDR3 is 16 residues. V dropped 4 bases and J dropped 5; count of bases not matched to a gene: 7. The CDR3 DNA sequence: TGTGCCTGGACTGAGGGACTAGCGGGGGTTCACAATGAGCAGTTCTTC. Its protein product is CAWTEGLAGVHNEQFF.

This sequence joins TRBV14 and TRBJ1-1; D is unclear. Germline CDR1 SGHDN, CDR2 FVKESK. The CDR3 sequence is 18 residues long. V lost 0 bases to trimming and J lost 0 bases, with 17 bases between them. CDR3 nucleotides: TGTGCCAGCAGCCAAGACACAGTTGCCCCTTGGATGAACACTGAAGCTTTCTTT. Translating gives CASSQDTVAPWMNTEAFF.

The CDR3 DNA is TGTGCCAGCAGTGAACAGGGGGCTAACTATGGCTACACCTTC. Its translation is CASSEQGANYGYTF. The rearrangement uses TRBV6-1 and TRBJ1-2; 7 nucleotides match TRBD1. V lost 2 bases, J lost 0 bases, and 0 bases stayed unmatched. The germline V gene has CDR1 MNHNS and CDR2 SASEGT. This CDR3 has 14 residues.

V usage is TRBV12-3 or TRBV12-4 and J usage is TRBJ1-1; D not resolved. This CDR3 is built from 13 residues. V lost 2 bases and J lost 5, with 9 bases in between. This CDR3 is CASSLSIQTEAFF. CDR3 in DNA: TGTGCCAGCAGTTTATCCATTCAGACTGAAGCTTTCTTT.

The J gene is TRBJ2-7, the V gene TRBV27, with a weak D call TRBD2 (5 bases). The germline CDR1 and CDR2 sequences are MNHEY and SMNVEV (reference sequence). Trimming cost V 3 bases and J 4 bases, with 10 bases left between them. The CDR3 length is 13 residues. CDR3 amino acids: CASSLGSGYEQYF. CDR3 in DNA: TGTGCCAGCAGTTTGGGGTCGGGGTACGAGCAGTACTTC.

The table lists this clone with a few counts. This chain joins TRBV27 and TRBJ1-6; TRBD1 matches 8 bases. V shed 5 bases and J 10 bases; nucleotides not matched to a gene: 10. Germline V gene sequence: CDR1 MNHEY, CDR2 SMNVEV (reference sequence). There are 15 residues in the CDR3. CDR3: CASSPYAGGKSPLHF. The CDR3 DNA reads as TGTGCCAGCAGTCCCTACGCAGGGGGCAAATCACCCCTCCACTTT.

The CDR3 sequence: CASSPGTGIIYGYTF. The CDR3 DNA reads as TGTGCCAGCAGTCCCGGGACAGGGATTATCTATGGCTACACCTTC. The gene calls are TRBV14 and TRBJ1-2, with 9 positions matching TRBD1. The V gene end was trimmed by 6 bases and the J gene end by 4 bases; junction bases not matched to a gene: 9. CDR3 length equals 15 residues. In germline, CDR1 is SGHDN, CDR2 FVKESK.

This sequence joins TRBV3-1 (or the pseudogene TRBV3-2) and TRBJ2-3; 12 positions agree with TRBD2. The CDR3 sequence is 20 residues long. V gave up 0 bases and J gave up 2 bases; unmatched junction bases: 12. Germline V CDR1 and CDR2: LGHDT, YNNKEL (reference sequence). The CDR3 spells CASSQDRTSGTFRATDTQYF. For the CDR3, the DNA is TGTGCCAGCAGCCAAGATAGGACTAGCGGGACCTTCCGAGCCACAGATACGCAGTATTTT.

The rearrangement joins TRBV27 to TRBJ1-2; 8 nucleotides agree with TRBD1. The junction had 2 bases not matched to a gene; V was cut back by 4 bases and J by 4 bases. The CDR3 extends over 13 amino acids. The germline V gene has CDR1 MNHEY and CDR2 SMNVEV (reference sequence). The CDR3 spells CASSSGQGYGYTF. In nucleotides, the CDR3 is TGTGCCAGCAGTTCCGGACAGGGCTATGGCTACACCTTC.

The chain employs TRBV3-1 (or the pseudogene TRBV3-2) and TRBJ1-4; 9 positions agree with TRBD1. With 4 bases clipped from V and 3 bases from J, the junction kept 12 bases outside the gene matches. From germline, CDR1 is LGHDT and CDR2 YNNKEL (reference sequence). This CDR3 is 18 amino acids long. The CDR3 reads CASSRLRNRGLPNEKLFF. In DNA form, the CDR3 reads TGTGCCAGCAGCCGCTTGCGTAACAGGGGGCTTCCTAATGAAAAACTGTTTTTT.

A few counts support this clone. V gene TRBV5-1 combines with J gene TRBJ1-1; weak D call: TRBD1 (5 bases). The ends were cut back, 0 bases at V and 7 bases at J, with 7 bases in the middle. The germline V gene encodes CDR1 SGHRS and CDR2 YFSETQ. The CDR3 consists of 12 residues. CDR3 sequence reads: CASSLAGREAFF. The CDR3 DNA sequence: TGCGCCAGCAGCTTGGCAGGGCGTGAAGCTTTCTTT.

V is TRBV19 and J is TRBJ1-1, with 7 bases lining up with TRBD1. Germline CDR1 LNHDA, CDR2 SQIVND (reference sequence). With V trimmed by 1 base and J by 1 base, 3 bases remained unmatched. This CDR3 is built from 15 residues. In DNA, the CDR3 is TGTGCCAGTAGTATAGCGACAGGGCCGAACACTGAAGCTTTCTTT. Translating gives CASSIATGPNTEAFF.

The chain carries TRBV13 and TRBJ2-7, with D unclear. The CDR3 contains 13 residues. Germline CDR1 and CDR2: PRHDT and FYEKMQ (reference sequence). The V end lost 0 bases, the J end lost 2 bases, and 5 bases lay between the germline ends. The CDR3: CASSLGPAYEQYF. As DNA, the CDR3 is TGTGCCAGCAGCTTAGGCCCCGCCTACGAGCAGTACTTC.

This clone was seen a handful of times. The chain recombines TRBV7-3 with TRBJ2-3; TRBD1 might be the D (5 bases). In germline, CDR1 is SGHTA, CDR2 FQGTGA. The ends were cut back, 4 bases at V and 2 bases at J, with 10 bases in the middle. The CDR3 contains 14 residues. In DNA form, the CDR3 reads TGTGCCAGCAGCTCGACCAGGGCCACAGATACGCAGTATTTT. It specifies CASSSTRATDTQYF.

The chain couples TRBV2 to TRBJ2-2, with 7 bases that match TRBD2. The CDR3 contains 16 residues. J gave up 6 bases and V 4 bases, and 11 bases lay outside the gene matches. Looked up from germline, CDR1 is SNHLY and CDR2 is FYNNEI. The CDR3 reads CASSGGTNPISGELFF. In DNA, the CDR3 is TGTGCCAGCAGTGGGGGGACTAACCCGATCTCCGGGGAGCTGTTTTTT.

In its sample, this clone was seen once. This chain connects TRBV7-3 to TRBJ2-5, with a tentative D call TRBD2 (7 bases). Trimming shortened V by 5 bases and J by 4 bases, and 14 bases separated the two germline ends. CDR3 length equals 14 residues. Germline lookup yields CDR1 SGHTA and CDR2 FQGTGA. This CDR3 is CASSQSGGPETQYF. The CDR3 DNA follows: TGTGCCAGCAGCCAATCGGGGGGCCCAGAGACCCAGTACTTC.

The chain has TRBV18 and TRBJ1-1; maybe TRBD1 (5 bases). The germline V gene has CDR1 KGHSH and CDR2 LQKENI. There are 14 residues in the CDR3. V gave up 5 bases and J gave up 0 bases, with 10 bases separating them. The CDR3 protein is CASSYGQMNTEAFF. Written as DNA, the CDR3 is TGTGCCAGCTCATACGGACAAATGAACACTGAAGCTTTCTTT. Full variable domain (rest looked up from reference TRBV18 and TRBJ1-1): NAGVMQNPRHLVRRRGQEARLRCSPMKGHSHVYWYRQLPEEGLKFMVYLQKENIIDESGMPKERFSAEFPKEGPSILRIQQVVRGDSAAYFCASSYGQMNTEAFFGQGTRLTVV.

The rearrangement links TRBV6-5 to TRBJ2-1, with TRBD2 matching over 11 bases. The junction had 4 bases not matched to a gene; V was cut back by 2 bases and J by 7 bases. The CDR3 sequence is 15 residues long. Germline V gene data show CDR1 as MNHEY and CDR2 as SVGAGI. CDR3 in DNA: TGTGCCAGCAGTTACGTAGCGGGGGGGCTTAATGAGCAGTTCTTC. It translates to CASSYVAGGLNEQFF.

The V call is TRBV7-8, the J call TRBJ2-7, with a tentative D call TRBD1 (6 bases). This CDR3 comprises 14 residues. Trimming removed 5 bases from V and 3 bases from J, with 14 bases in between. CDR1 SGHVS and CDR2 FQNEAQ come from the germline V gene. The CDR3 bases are TGTGCCAGCAGCAGGACGGGACAATACTACGAGCAGTACTTC. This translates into CASSRTGQYYEQYF.

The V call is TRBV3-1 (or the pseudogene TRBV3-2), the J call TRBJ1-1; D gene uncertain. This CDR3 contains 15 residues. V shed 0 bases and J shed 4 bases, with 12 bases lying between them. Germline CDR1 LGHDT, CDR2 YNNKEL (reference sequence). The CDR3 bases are TGTGCCAGCAGCCAAGATGCGTCTTATGGCACTGAAGCTTTCTTT. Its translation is CASSQDASYGTEAFF.

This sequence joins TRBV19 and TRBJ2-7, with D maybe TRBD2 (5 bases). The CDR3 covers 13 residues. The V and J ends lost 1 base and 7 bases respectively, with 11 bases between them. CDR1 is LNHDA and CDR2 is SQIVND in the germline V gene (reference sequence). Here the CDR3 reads CASSIVEGGEQYF. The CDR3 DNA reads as TGTGCCAGTAGTATAGTTGAGGGCGGAGAGCAGTACTTC.

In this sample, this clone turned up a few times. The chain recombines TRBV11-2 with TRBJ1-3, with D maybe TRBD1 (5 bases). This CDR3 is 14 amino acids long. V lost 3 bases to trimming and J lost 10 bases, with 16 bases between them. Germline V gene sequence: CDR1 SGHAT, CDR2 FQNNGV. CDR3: CASSLSTSRVTIYF. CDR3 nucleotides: TGTGCCAGCAGCTTGTCCACCTCCAGGGTTACCATATATTTT.

The CDR3 sequence is CASKALQGVGGYTF. The CDR3 bases are TGTGCCAGCAAGGCCTTACAGGGGGTTGGTGGCTACACCTTC. V gene TRBV2 combines with J gene TRBJ1-2; 8 bases align to TRBD1. Germline values: CDR1 SNHLY, CDR2 FYNNEI. Unmatched junction bases numbered 11, after V lost 7 bases and J lost 7 bases. CDR3 length: 14 residues.

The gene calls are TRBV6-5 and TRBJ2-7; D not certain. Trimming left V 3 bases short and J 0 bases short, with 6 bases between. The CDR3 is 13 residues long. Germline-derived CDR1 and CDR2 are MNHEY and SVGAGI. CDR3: CASSYDSSYEQYF. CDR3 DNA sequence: TGTGCCAGCAGTTATGATAGCTCCTACGAGCAGTACTTC.

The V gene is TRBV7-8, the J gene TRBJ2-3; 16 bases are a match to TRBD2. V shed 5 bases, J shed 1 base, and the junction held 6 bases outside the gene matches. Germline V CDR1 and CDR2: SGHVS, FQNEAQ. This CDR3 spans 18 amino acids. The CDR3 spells CASSPGLAGGPGTDTQYF. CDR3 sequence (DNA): TGTGCCAGCAGCCCGGGACTAGCGGGGGGGCCCGGCACAGATACGCAGTATTTT.